The present TCR beta chain was sequenced within a study of T cells in Graves' hyperthyroidism and ophthalmopathy. This clonotype has ten or more counts. Its antigen is as yet unknown. Study-level findings and limits: Patients with ophthalmopathy were separated from those with stable hyperthyroidism by a 13 V-J model.

RNA transcripts yielded amplified TCR beta CDR3 regions. A set of HTBI primers served as the primers for a first-round RT-PCR of the TCR CDR3. MiXCR was run by TCRdb on the multiplex PCR reads, yielding one entry per CDR3 protein. The repertoire holds approximately 400,000 distinct CDR3 sequences, 14% seen once, with 9.5% to 11% in the top ten. Trimming left V 1 base short and J 4 bases short, with 16 bases between. This CDR3 has 16 residues. Germline V gene lookup returns CDR1 SGHAT and CDR2 FQNNGV. This clonotype was sampled from a woman aged 55 to 70 with Graves' hyperthyroidism. The V gene is TRBV11-2, the J gene TRBJ2-5, with D possibly TRBD1 on 6 matching bases. The sequenced sample consisted of blood. The CDR3 is CASSLGRGRVGETQYF. The CDR3 DNA reads as TGTGCCAGCAGCTTAGGCAGGGGAAGGGTTGGAGAGACCCAGTACTTC.